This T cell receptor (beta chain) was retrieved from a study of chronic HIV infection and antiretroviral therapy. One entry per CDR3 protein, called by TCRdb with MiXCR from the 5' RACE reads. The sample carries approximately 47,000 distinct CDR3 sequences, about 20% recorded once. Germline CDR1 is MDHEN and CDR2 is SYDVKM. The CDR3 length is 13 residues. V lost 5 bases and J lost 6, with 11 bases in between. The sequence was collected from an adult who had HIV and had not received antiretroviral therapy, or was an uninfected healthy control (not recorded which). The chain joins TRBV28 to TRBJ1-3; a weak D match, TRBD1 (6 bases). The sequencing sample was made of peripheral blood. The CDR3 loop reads CASSSYRVNTIYF. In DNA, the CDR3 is TGTGCCAGCAGTAGCTACAGGGTAAACACCATATATTTT. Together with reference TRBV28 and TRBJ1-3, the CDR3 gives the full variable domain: DVKVTQSSRYLVKRTGEKVFLECVQDMDHENMFWYRQDPGLGLRLIYFSYDVKMKEKGDIPEGYSVSREKKERFSLILESASTNQTSMYLCASSSYRVNTIYFGEGSWLTVV.